This entry concerns a single T cell receptor (beta chain). The target antigen is unknown. The entry originates in a study of chemoradiotherapy in HPV16-positive cancers. Study-wide results and caveats: Better recurrence-free survival went with HPV-responsive T-cell expansion in HPV16-positive patients.

CDR3 size: 14 residues. With 5 bases removed from V and 7 bases from J, the gap between germline ends came to 17 bases. CDR1 and CDR2 (germline): MNHEY, SVGAGI. Using immunoSEQ multiplex PCR, the repertoire was profiled, and TCRdb retains in-frame clones only, with some absent. This table has about 68,000 clones, about nine tenths appearing once. Source: blood, taken from a patient who underwent chemoradiotherapy. This clonotype was obtained from a human donor with HPV-associated anogenital cancer. This chain links TRBV6-5 with TRBJ2-5, with D perhaps matching TRBD1 or TRBD2 (6 bases each). The CDR3 sequence is CASSEGGSPGTQYF. For the CDR3, the DNA is TGTGCCAGCAGTGAGGGGGGCTCTCCGGGGACCCAGTACTTC.